This T cell receptor (beta chain) originates from a study of technical replicates of blood from a handful of donors. This CDR3 comprises 16 residues. In germline, CDR1 is MGHRA, CDR2 YSYEKL. V lost 4 bases and J lost 5; bases outside the gene matches: 11. The table came from immunoSEQ multiplex PCR; TCRdb's copy has only in-frame clones and leaves some out. The table lists about 59,000 clones, approximately 92% of them singletons. The sequence was collected from a human donor in good health. Some clones in this sample may be carry-over from other donors' samples. The sequencing sample was made of PBMCs. The V call is TRBV4-1, the J call TRBJ2-7, with 10 bases fitting TRBD1. For the CDR3, the DNA is TGCGCCAGCAGCCTTGAACCGGGACAGGGGTGGGACGAGCAGTACTTC. Encoded protein: CASSLEPGQGWDEQYF.